A single sample gave rise to the 4 T cell receptor beta chains below, sequenced in a study of cytomegalovirus exposure and HLA in healthy donors. PCR amplification relied on 60 Vbeta primers (plus 13 Jbeta primers). Some clones are missing from TCRdb's copy, which holds only in-frame ones; the method was immunoSEQ multiplex PCR. In the table there are 95,000 to 150,000 clones, around three quarters of which are singletons. The specimen was PBMCs. All receptors derive from a woman in her thirties or forties in good health and CMV-seronegative.

This chain uses TRBV7-3 with TRBJ2-7, with 8 bases fitting TRBD2. The germline gives CDR1 SGHTA, CDR2 FQGTGA. The CDR3 runs 15 residues. The V gene end was trimmed by 1 base and the J gene end by 3 bases; junction bases not matched to a gene: 5. CDR3 DNA: TGTGCCAGCAGCTTAAGGCGGGAGGTGAACTACGAGCAGTACTTC. This codes for CASSLRREVNYEQYF.

This clone showed up just a few times. The chain couples TRBV10-3 to TRBJ1-1, with 7 positions matching TRBD1. V shed 10 bases and J 3 bases; nucleotides not matched to a gene: 8. This CDR3 is 13 amino acids long. Germline CDR1 ENHRY, CDR2 SYGVKD. CDR3 coding DNA: TGTGCCACCAAGACAGGGCGGGACACTGAAGCTTTCTTT. Protein sequence: CATKTGRDTEAFF.

The CDR3 protein is CASSLGQGGYNEQFF. DNA for the CDR3: TGTGCCAGCAGCTTAGGGCAGGGTGGGTACAATGAGCAGTTCTTC. V gene TRBV7-9 combines with J gene TRBJ2-1; TRBD1 might be the D (5 bases). CDR3 length: 15 amino acids. V lost 1 base and J lost 4, with 11 bases in between. The germline V gene encodes CDR1 SEHNR and CDR2 FQNEAQ (reference sequence).

A remark on this clone: The junction differs from germline at one of its ends, possibly a read error. This chain connects TRBV6-1 to TRBJ2-7; perhaps TRBD2 as D (5 bases). The germline CDR1 and CDR2 sequences are MNHNS and SASEGT. CDR3 length: 14 amino acids. The DNA of the CDR3 is TGTGCCGGCAGTGAAGAGATGCTAGCAGCCGAGCAGTACTTC. The encoded protein is CAGSEEMLAAEQYF.